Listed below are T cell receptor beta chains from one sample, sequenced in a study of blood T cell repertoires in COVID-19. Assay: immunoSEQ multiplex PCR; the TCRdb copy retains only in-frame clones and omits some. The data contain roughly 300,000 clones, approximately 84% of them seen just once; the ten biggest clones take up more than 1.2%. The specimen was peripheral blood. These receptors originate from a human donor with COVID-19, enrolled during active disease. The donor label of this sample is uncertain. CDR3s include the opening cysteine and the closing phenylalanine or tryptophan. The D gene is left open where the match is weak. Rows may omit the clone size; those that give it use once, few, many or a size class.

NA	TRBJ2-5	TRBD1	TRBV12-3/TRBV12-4	TGTGCCAGCAGTAGACAGGGCCGGGAGACCCAGTACTTC	CASSRQGRETQYF
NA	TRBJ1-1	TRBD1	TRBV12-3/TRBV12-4	TGTGCCAGCACCTCGACAGGGGGCACTGAAGCTTTCTTT	CASTSTGGTEAFF
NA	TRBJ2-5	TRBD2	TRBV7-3	TGTGCCAGCAGCTCGGTGGGGGCTGGTAGCGGGAAAGAGACCCAGTACTTC	CASSSVGAGSGKETQYF
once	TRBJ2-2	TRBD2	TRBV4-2	TGTGCCAGCAGTCGGGAGCGGGAGAGCGCGAACACCGGGGAGCTGTTTTTT	CASSRERESANTGELFF
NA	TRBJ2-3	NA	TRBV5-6	TGTGCCAGCAGCTTGGGTATTAGCGGCAGCACAGATACGCAGTATTTT	CASSLGISGSTDTQYF
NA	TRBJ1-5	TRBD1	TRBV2	TGTGCCAGTCGACTTCCAGGGGGCGCGACTCAGCCCCAGCATTTT	CASRLPGGATQPQHF
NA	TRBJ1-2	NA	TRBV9	TGTGCCAGCAGCCTAGGGTTCAGGGTACCCAACACCTTC	CASSLGFRVPNTF
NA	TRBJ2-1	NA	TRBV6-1	TGTGCCAGCAGTTCTACTAGCTCACACAATGAGCAGTTCTTC	CASSSTSSHNEQFF
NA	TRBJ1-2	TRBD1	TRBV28	TGTGCCAGCAGTTCCAGGATTGCAGGGGGTGGCTACACCTTC	CASSSRIAGGGYTF
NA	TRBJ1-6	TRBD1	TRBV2	TGTGCCAGCAGGACAGGGGGTAGCTCCTATAATTCACCCCTCCACTTT	CASRTGGSSYNSPLHF
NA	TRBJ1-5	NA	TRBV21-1	TGTGCCAGCAGCAAAGGGAGGAGCAATCAGCCCCAGCATTTT	CASSKGRSNQPQHF
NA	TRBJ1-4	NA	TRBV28	TGTGCCAGCAGTGGCGGGACGGTTAATGAAAAACTGTTTTTT	CASSGGTVNEKLFF
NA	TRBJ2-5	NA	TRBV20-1	TGCAGTGCTAGTCAGGCCTCCGGGACCCAGTACTTC	CSASQASGTQYF
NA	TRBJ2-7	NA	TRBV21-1	TGTGCCAGCAGCAACAAAGTGACCGGGACAGGGATTTGGTACGAGCAGTACTTC	CASSNKVTGTGIWYEQYF
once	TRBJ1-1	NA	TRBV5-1	TGCGCCAGCAGCCCGGCGGGGGGAACAGGTGAAGCTTTCTTT	CASSPAGGTGEAFF
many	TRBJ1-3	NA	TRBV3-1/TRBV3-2	TGTGCCAGCAGCCAAGATCCCCAAGCGGGAAACACCATATATTTT	CASSQDPQAGNTIYF
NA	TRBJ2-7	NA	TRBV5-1	TGCGCCAGCAGCCTTAGCGGAGCCCTCTACGAGCAGTACTTC	CASSLSGALYEQYF
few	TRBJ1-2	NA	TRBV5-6	TGTGCCAGCAGCTTTTTTTCACAGGGTGCTAACTATGGCTACACCTTC	CASSFFSQGANYGYTF
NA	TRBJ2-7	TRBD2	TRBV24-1	TGTGCCACCGGGACTAGCGGGAGGGCGATCCCCGGGCGGGAGCAGTACTTC	CATGTSGRAIPGREQYF
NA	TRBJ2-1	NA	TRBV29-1	TGCAGCGTTGAGCACGGCAGGGGGGCGGACAATGAGCAGTTCTTC	CSVEHGRGADNEQFF
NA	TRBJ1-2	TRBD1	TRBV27	TGTGCCAGCAGCCCCAGGACAGGGAACGGCTACACCTTC	CASSPRTGNGYTF
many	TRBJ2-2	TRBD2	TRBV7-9	TGTGCCAGCAGCGTACAGAGGGGAGGGCCCGGGGAGCTGTTTTTT	CASSVQRGGPGELFF
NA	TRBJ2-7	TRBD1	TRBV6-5	TGTGCCAGCAGACCCTTCCGGGACAGGGAAAGGGTGCAGTACTTC	CASRPFRDRERVQYF
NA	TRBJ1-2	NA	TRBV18	TGTGCCAGCTCACCGGGCAGTCCCCGCTATGGCTACACCTTC	CASSPGSPRYGYTF
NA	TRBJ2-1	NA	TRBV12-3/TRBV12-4	TGTGCCAGCAGTTTAGCGAGGAGGGATGAGCAGTTCTTC	CASSLARRDEQFF
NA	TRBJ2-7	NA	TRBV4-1	TGCGCCAGCAGCCCTCGTGGGGGCCGGTGGTCCGACAGCTCCTACGAGCAGTACTTC	CASSPRGGRWSDSSYEQYF
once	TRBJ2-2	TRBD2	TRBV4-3	TGCGCCAGCAGCCAAGACCCAGCGGGAGACACCGGGGAGCTGTTTTTT	CASSQDPAGDTGELFF
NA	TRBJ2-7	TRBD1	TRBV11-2	TGTGCCAGCAGCTTAGATTTGGACAGGCCCTACGAGCAGTACTTC	CASSLDLDRPYEQYF
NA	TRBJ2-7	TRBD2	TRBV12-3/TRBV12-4	TGTGCCAGCAGTTTAGGGGGGGGGTACGAGCAGTACTTC	CASSLGGGYEQYF
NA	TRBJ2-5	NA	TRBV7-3	TGTGCCAGCAGCTCTGGGGGGGCTGGGGAGACCCAGTACTTC	CASSSGGAGETQYF
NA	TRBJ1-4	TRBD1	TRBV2	TGTGCCAGCAGTAAAACAGGGGGCGGAGGTGAAAAACTGTTTTTT	CASSKTGGGGEKLFF
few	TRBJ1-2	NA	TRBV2	TGTGCCAGCAGTGAAGAGGGACTTGGCTACACCTTC	CASSEEGLGYTF
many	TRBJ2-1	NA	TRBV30	TGTGCCTGGAGTCCGCCCCCAGCGTCCAATGAGCAGTTCTTC	CAWSPPPASNEQFF
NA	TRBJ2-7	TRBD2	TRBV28	TGTGCCAGCAGTTTATGGCCTAGCGGGAGCCAGGGGACGTCCTTC	CASSLWPSGSQGTSF
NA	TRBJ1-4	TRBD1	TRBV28	TGTGCCAGCAGCCAGACAGGGGGATGGGGTGAAAAACTGTTTTTT	CASSQTGGWGEKLFF
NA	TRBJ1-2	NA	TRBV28	TGTGCCAGCAGCCCTATCAGCCCGGTGACAGCTGGCTACACCTTC	CASSPISPVTAGYTF
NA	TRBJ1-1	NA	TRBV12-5	TGTGCTAGTGGTTTGGTACTCCGGGACACTGAAGCTTTCTTT	CASGLVLRDTEAFF
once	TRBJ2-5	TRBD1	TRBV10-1	TGCGCCAGCAGTAGCCAGGGGGTCCAACAAGAGACCCAGTACTTC	CASSSQGVQQETQYF
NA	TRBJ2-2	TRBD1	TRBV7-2	TGTGCCAGCAGTTTTACAGGGGGCTTCGACACCGGGGAGCTGTTTTTT	CASSFTGGFDTGELFF
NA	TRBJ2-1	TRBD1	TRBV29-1	TGCAGCGTTGAAGGGGCCGGACAGGGGGCATACAATGAGCAGTTCTTC	CSVEGAGQGAYNEQFF
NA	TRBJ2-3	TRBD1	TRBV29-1	TGCAGCGTTGGATCATGGACAGGGCGGACAGATACGCAGTATTTT	CSVGSWTGRTDTQYF
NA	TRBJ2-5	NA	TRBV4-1	TGCGCCAGCAGTTTCCTGAGGGTAGAGACCCAGTACTTC	CASSFLRVETQYF
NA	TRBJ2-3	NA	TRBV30	TGTGCCTGGAGGGGGGACTGGAGGAGAGATACGCAGTATTTT	CAWRGDWRRDTQYF
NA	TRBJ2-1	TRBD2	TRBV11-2	TGTGCCAGCAGCTCGGACCTAGCGGGATCTTACAATGAGCAGTTCTTC	CASSSDLAGSYNEQFF
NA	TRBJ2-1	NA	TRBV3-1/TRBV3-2	TGTGCCAGCAGCGAAACCGGGACTGGCCCCTCGTTCTTC	CASSETGTGPSFF
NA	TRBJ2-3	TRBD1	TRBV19	TGTGCCACCCAGGACAGGGGTGGCACAGATACGCAGTATTTT	CATQDRGGTDTQYF
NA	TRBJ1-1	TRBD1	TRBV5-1	TGCGCCAGCAGCTTACAGGGGGCGAGGACTGAAGCTTTCTTT	CASSLQGARTEAFF
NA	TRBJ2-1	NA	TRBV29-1	TGCAGCGTTGTCGGGGTAGGGTCGAGCTCCTACAATGAGCAGTTCTTC	CSVVGVGSSSYNEQFF
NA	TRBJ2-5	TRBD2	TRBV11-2	TGTGCCAGCAGCTTAGGGCTAGCGGGAGAGGTGGAGACCCAGTACTTC	CASSLGLAGEVETQYF
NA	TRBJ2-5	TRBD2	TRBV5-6	TGTGCCAGCAGCTTGGGTGGCGGGAGGGTCGGGGGACGGCAAGAGACCCAGTACTTC	CASSLGGGRVGGRQETQYF
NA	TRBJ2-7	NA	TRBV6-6	TGTGCCAGCAGGGTTTCGGGGGGCGCCTACGAGCAGTACTTC	CASRVSGGAYEQYF
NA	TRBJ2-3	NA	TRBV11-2	TGTGCCAGCAGCTTTGTCACGCCTACGGGCACAGATACGCAGTATTTT	CASSFVTPTGTDTQYF
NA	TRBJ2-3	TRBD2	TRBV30	TGTGCCTGGAGCCTGGTGGCTAGCGGAGGCGCAGATACGCAGTATTTT	CAWSLVASGGADTQYF
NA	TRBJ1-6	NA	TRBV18	TGTGCCAGCTCACCACAAGCCGGGAACAATAATTCACCCCTCCACTTT	CASSPQAGNNNSPLHF
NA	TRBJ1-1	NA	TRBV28	TGTGCCAGCAGTTTATTTAGGTTATCGGGGGAAGCTTTCTTT	CASSLFRLSGEAFF
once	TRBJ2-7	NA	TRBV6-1	TGTGCCAGCAGTGTCATGGGGGGCGGGGGATCTTACGAGCAGTACTTC	CASSVMGGGGSYEQYF
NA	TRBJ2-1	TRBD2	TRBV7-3	TGTGCCAGCGGGAGGGCCGGGGACAATGAGCAGTTCTTC	CASGRAGDNEQFF
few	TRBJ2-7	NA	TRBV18	TGTGCCAGCTCACCCCCCGGGGTTCCCCACGAGCAGTACTTC	CASSPPGVPHEQYF
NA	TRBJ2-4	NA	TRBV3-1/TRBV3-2	TGTGCCAGCAGCCAAACCGTCGTGGGTCAGCGACTAGCCAAAAACATTCAGTACTTC	CASSQTVVGQRLAKNIQYF